These 29 T cell receptor beta chains were sequenced from one sample in a study of early T cells in non-severe SARS-CoV-2 infection. TCRdb recomputed calls from the 5' RACE reads with MiXCR, one row per CDR3 protein. Of tens of thousands of distinct CDR3 sequences listed, around 18% are singletons. Sequencing was performed on whole blood, taken at baseline. These receptor sequences come from an adult who was a healthcare worker with PCR-confirmed SARS-CoV-2 infection or an uninfected control (not recorded which).

The chain combines TRBV27 with TRBJ2-3; the D is unclear. The CDR3 has 14 residues. V lost 4 bases and J lost 2, with 10 bases in between. In germline, CDR1 is MNHEY, CDR2 SMNVEV (reference sequence). The chain's CDR3 is CASSSERPTDTQYF. CDR3 nucleotides: TGTGCCAGCAGTTCCGAACGTCCCACAGATACGCAGTATTTT.

This clonotype was counted ten times or more. The chain employs TRBV2 and TRBJ2-1, with TRBD2 matching 11 bases. The ends lost 5 bases at V and 6 bases at J; junction bases unmatched: 6. Germline CDR1 and CDR2: SNHLY and FYNNEI. This CDR3 spans 15 amino acids. In DNA, the CDR3 is TGTGCCAGCAGTACTAGCGGGGGATTTAGCAATGAGCAGTTCTTC. It specifies CASSTSGGFSNEQFF.

This clonotype has a count of ten or more. The rearrangement joins TRBV29-1 to TRBJ2-7; D might be TRBD1 (6 bases). V lost 4 bases, J lost 1 base, and 8 bases lay in between. The germline V gene has CDR1 SQVTM and CDR2 ANQGSEA. The length of the CDR3 is 12 residues. For the CDR3, the DNA is TGCAGCGTTGGGGGGCAATCCTACGAGCAGTACTTC. Encoded protein: CSVGGQSYEQYF.

The rearrangement joins TRBV3-1 to TRBJ1-2; 11 bases line up with TRBD1. V was pared by 1 base and J by 6 bases, with 4 bases of the junction left unmatched. Looked up from germline, CDR1 is LGHDT and CDR2 is YNNKEL (reference sequence). The CDR3 is made up of 15 amino acids. The CDR3 DNA reads TGTGCCAGCAGCCAAGGCGGACAGGGGGCTGATGGCTACACCTTC. Amino acid sequence: CASSQGGQGADGYTF.

This chain connects TRBV30 to TRBJ2-7; D assignment may be TRBD1 or TRBD2 (5 bases each). CDR3 length: 14 residues. Germline V gene lookup returns CDR1 GTSNPN and CDR2 SVGIG (reference sequence). V lost 0 bases and J lost 4, with 13 bases in between. Here the CDR3 reads CAWSVQGPNYEQYF. CDR3 sequence (DNA): TGTGCCTGGAGTGTGCAGGGACCAAATTACGAGCAGTACTTC.

This clonotype was picked up a small number of times. The chain couples TRBV19 to TRBJ2-5, with D perhaps matching TRBD1 (5 bases). In germline, CDR1 is LNHDA, CDR2 SQIVND (reference sequence). Trimming removed 5 bases from V and 3 bases from J, with 13 bases in between. This CDR3 has 14 residues. As DNA, the CDR3 is TGTGCCAGTAGTGCCCTCAGGGTTGAAGAGACCCAGTACTTC. The encoded protein is CASSALRVEETQYF.

The chain links TRBV11-2 to TRBJ1-4; the D gene is possibly TRBD1 (6 bases). Trimming took off 2 bases at V and 10 bases at J, with 17 bases between the two ends. CDR3 length equals 15 residues. Germline V lookup: CDR1 SGHAT, CDR2 FQNNGV. CDR3 amino acids: CASSLLSGGTGKLFF. The CDR3 nucleotides read TGTGCCAGCAGCTTATTGTCCGGGGGCACAGGAAAACTGTTTTTT.

J is TRBJ1-1 and V is TRBV6-6; TRBD1 agrees at 8 bases. The CDR3 runs to 15 residues. V shed 7 bases and J 5 bases; nucleotides not matched to a gene: 12. The germline gives CDR1 MNHNY, CDR2 SVGAGI (reference sequence). The chain's CDR3 is CASTLGQAGGTEAFF. In nucleotides, the CDR3 is TGTGCCAGCACCCTGGGACAGGCGGGAGGGACTGAAGCTTTCTTT.

The rearrangement uses TRBV2 and TRBJ2-1; D uncertain. In germline, CDR1 is SNHLY, CDR2 FYNNEI. The CDR3 is 14 residues long. The ends were cut back, 0 bases at V and 4 bases at J, with 7 bases in the middle. The CDR3 reads CASSEARQYNEQFF. The CDR3 DNA reads as TGTGCCAGCAGTGAAGCACGTCAATACAATGAGCAGTTCTTC.

This clonotype was observed a handful of times. V usage is TRBV30 and J usage is TRBJ1-1; D unclear. CDR1 and CDR2 from the germline V gene are GTSNPN and SVGIG (reference sequence). With 4 bases removed from V and 1 base from J, the gap between germline ends came to 7 bases. CDR3 length: 12 residues. This CDR3 is CAWKVRNTEAFF. DNA for the CDR3: TGTGCCTGGAAAGTTCGGAACACTGAAGCTTTCTTT.

J is TRBJ2-1 and V is TRBV9, with D unresolved. Looked up from germline, CDR1 is SGDLS and CDR2 is YYNGEE. The length of the CDR3 is 12 residues. V dropped 3 bases and J dropped 1 base, with 2 bases sitting between them. The CDR3 loop is CASSGSYNEQFF. The CDR3 DNA is TGTGCCAGCAGCGGGTCCTACAATGAGCAGTTCTTC.

This clonotype has only a few counts. The chain links TRBV5-4 to TRBJ1-1; the D gene is possibly TRBD1 (6 bases). The V end lost 4 bases, the J end lost 1 base, and 20 bases lay between the germline ends. The germline CDR1 and CDR2 sequences are SGHNT and YYREEE (reference sequence). The CDR3 runs to 17 residues. This CDR3 is CASSPGRGQSWNTEAFF. The CDR3 DNA is TGTGCCAGCAGCCCTGGGCGGGGGCAAAGTTGGAACACTGAAGCTTTCTTT.

The chain has TRBV25-1 and TRBJ1-2, with a tentative D call TRBD1 (6 bases). The CDR3 sequence is 17 residues long. Trimming took off 1 base at V and 0 bases at J, with 15 bases between the two ends. Germline CDR1 reads MGHDK; CDR2 reads SYGVNS. The CDR3: CASSEFVRGIANYGYTF. CDR3 in DNA: TGTGCCAGCAGTGAATTTGTCAGGGGAATTGCTAACTATGGCTACACCTTC.

The gene calls are TRBV7-6 and TRBJ1-4, with TRBD1 as a possible D gene (5 bases). Germline values: CDR1 SGHVS, CDR2 FNYEAQ. This CDR3 spans 15 amino acids. V lost 5 bases and J lost 7, with 17 bases in between. The CDR3 sequence is CASSPFEGSGEKLFF. The DNA for the CDR3 is TGTGCCAGCAGCCCATTCGAGGGGAGCGGTGAAAAACTGTTTTTT.

The chain has TRBV20-1 and TRBJ2-1; tentative D call: TRBD2 (5 bases). V was clipped by 5 bases and J by 1 base, with 15 bases between them. Germline V gene data show CDR1 as DFQATT and CDR2 as SNEGSKA (reference sequence). The CDR3 contains 15 residues. The DNA of the CDR3 is TGCAGTGCTCCGTTCCGAGGGAGTTCCTACAATGAGCAGTTCTTC. It specifies CSAPFRGSSYNEQFF.

V is TRBV5-1 and J is TRBJ1-6, with D possibly matching TRBD1 (5 bases). The germline V gene has CDR1 SGHRS and CDR2 YFSETQ. V was trimmed by 4 bases and J by 3 bases, leaving 17 bases between them. CDR3 length: 17 residues. The CDR3 sequence is CASSPGGARIYNSPLHF. The CDR3 DNA reads as TGCGCCAGCAGCCCTGGAGGGGCACGGATCTATAATTCACCCCTCCACTTT.

This chain links TRBV19 with TRBJ2-3; maybe TRBD2 (6 bases). V lost 6 bases, J lost 5 bases, and 15 bases lay in between. Per germline, CDR1 LNHDA and CDR2 SQIVND (reference sequence). The CDR3 has 14 residues. The CDR3 bases are TGTGCCAGTAGCCCGGGGGAGTGGGGAGATACGCAGTATTTT. The encoded protein is CASSPGEWGDTQYF.

This clonotype occurred many times. The genes are TRBV20-1 and TRBJ2-7; possible D gene TRBD1, 5 bases. The CDR3 sequence is 15 residues long. Trimming left V 0 bases short and J 4 bases short, with 16 bases between. Germline V gene data show CDR1 as DFQATT and CDR2 as SNEGSKA (reference sequence). The CDR3 DNA reads TGCAGTGCTAGAGAATCAGCGAGGACACTGTACGAGCAGTACTTC. Translation gives CSARESARTLYEQYF.

The chain uses TRBV10-2 and TRBJ2-2; TRBD1 might be the D (6 bases). Germline V gives CDR1 WSHSY, CDR2 SAAADI. The CDR3 is 16 residues long. V lost 6 bases and J 5 bases, leaving 19 bases between the germline ends. DNA for the CDR3: TGCGCCAGCAGCCAACCCGGGACACTTGGAACCGGGGAGCTGTTTTTT. Amino acid sequence: CASSQPGTLGTGELFF.

The CDR3 nucleotides are TGTGCCGTCGGGAACAATGAGCAGTTCTTC. Amino acids: CAVGNNEQFF. The chain recombines TRBV19 with TRBJ2-1, with D possibly TRBD2 on 5 matching bases. The V gene lost 11 bases and the J gene lost 5 bases, with 7 bases spanning the gap. Germline loops: CDR1 LNHDA, CDR2 SQIVND (reference sequence). This CDR3 comprises 10 residues.

By share, this clonotype counts as large. The chain recombines TRBV19 with TRBJ2-1; D is uncertain. With 6 bases removed from V and 0 bases from J, the gap between germline ends came to 12 bases. This CDR3 spans 15 amino acids. The germline gives CDR1 LNHDA, CDR2 SQIVND (reference sequence). The CDR3 spells CASRSQVGSYNEQFF. DNA of the CDR3: TGTGCCAGTAGGTCTCAAGTTGGCTCCTACAATGAGCAGTTCTTC.

This clonotype was counted between two and nine times. This chain connects TRBV12-5 to TRBJ2-7, with D unclear. V was trimmed by 4 bases and J by 6 bases, leaving 10 bases between them. Germline V gives CDR1 LGHNT, CDR2 FRNRAP. This CDR3 contains 12 residues. The CDR3 DNA reads TGTGCTAGTGGTTCCCCCTATGCCGAGCAGTACTTC. Its protein is CASGSPYAEQYF.

The chain is built from TRBV16 and TRBJ2-1; D call uncertain. The germline V gene encodes CDR1 KGHSY and CDR2 FQNENV. CDR3 length: 14 residues. V gave up 0 bases and J gave up 9 bases, with 12 bases separating them. CDR3 bases: TGTGCCAGCAGCCAATCGGGGATCGTAGCTGAGCAGTTCTTC. Protein product: CASSQSGIVAEQFF. The variable domain in full, completed from reference TRBV16 and TRBJ2-1, reads GEEVAQTPKHLVRGEGQKAKLYCAPIKGHSYVFWYQQVLKNEFKFLISFQNENVFDETGMPKERFSAKCLPNSPCSLEIQATKLEDSAVYFCASSQSGIVAEQFFGPGTRLTVL.

The chain is built from TRBV6-2 or TRBV6-3 and TRBJ1-1; D is uncertain. The ends were cut back, 3 bases at V and 6 bases at J, with 29 bases in the middle. The length of the CDR3 is 19 residues. Germline assignment: CDR1 MNHEY and CDR2 SVGEGT. Here the CDR3 reads CASSYFNLVSRRLPPEAFF. For the CDR3, the DNA is TGTGCCAGCAGTTATTTTAACTTGGTCTCCCGGCGACTTCCACCTGAAGCTTTCTTT.

This chain joins TRBV27 and TRBJ1-1; no reliable D call. V lost 1 base, J lost 2 bases, and 5 bases lay in between. The CDR3 is made up of 13 amino acids. Germline V CDR1 and CDR2: MNHEY, SMNVEV (reference sequence). DNA of the CDR3: TGTGCCAGCAGTTTATTAGCAAACACTGAAGCTTTCTTT. The encoded protein is CASSLLANTEAFF.

This chain uses TRBV5-4 with TRBJ2-3; 7 bases align to TRBD1. Germline values: CDR1 SGHNT, CDR2 YYREEE (reference sequence). Trimming cost V 4 bases and J 6 bases; bases outside gene matches: 8. This CDR3 contains 14 residues. The CDR3 here is CASSQSGQTDTQYF. The CDR3 region has the DNA TGTGCCAGCAGCCAGTCGGGACAGACCGATACGCAGTATTTT. The full variable domain, with the rest looked up from reference TRBV5-4 and TRBJ2-3, is ETGVTQSPTHLIKTRGQQVTLRCSSQSGHNTVSWYQQALGQGPQFIFQYYREEENGRGNFPPRFSGLQFPNYSSELNVNALELDDSALYLCASSQSGQTDTQYFGPGTRLTVL.

This chain links TRBV19 with TRBJ2-1; D possibly corresponds to TRBD2 (6 bases). V lost 4 bases to trimming and J lost 5 bases, with 15 bases between them. This CDR3 has 15 amino acids. CDR1 LNHDA and CDR2 SQIVND come from the germline V gene (reference sequence). As DNA, the CDR3 is TGTGCCAGTAGTACCCTCGGGACTCCGGACAATGAGCAGTTCTTC. It encodes CASSTLGTPDNEQFF.

The chain is built from TRBV7-8 and TRBJ2-3, with TRBD2 identical over 8 bases. Trimming cost V 2 bases and J 3 bases; bases outside gene matches: 4. CDR3 length: 15 residues. Germline-derived CDR1 and CDR2 are SGHVS and FQNEAQ. The DNA of the CDR3 is TGTGCCAGCAGCTTATCGGGACTAGTGACAGATACGCAGTATTTT. Translating it yields CASSLSGLVTDTQYF.

This clonotype has a single count. The chain links TRBV5-4 to TRBJ2-2; TRBD1 might be the D (5 bases). The germline V and J ends were trimmed by 4 bases and 4 bases, with 11 bases remaining between them. CDR1 and CDR2 (germline): SGHNT, YYREEE (reference sequence). The CDR3 is 14 amino acids. CDR3 protein: CASSRKQATGELFF. Written as DNA, the CDR3 is TGTGCCAGCAGCAGAAAACAGGCCACCGGGGAGCTGTTTTTT.